This TCR beta chain emerged from a study of blood T cell repertoires in COVID-19 (dated by TCRdb to 2018 to 2020). About the investigation overall: Samples covering the acute and convalescent phases of COVID-19 were provided by collaborators in the United States, Italy and Spain. The material from the prospective study consisted of cDNA or gDNA derived from T cells, B-cell-depleted T cells, or PBMCs. Subjects who had been exposed to COVID-19, were actively infected with it, or had recovered from it provided the deeply sampled blood TCRbeta repertoires that made up the dataset. A freely available public database, intended as a resource for researchers studying the immune response to SARS-CoV-2, is where the repertoires were released. The samples were drawn from two sources: the first 160 participants of the ongoing ImmuneRACE study, and about 1,300 subjects contributed by 6 global collaborators. The sample metadata nearly always contained a de-identified subject ID, COVID-19 status, age in years and sex. Where HLA class I and class II types were available, the types were taken from metadata supplied by the sample provider, not from assay-based typing. General study outcomes and caveats: Clinical and demographic metadata were provided uncurated, with the amount varying by source and participant.

The immunoSEQ Assay, a bias-controlled multiplex PCR, was used to amplify TCRbeta CDR3 regions from genomic DNA. From the authors' description of their analysis: Within the assay, amplification of reference gene primers was used to estimate how many nucleated cells each sample contained. Sequence reads were collapsed and filtered to measure the absolute abundance of every unique TCRbeta CDR3 rearrangement. For each sample, productive Simpson clonality was calculated as the square root of Simpson's diversity index across productive rearrangements. What TCRdb holds here is the immuneACCESS table cut down to in-frame rearrangements. Part of the clones is not present; checked against another copy, under half of the missing clones reflect an unresolved V gene, and the others are unexplained. V and J calls and clone size are given by that table; D and trimming were obtained from the DNA. This sample comprises approximately 160,000 clones, around 80% of them detected only once. The ten largest make up 6.5% to 9% of the sample.

Comment on this clone: The specificity of this receptor is unknown. Base qualities are not at hand, and no much larger clone is one base apart.

Each collaborating institution followed its own protocols to collect whole blood in K2EDTA tubes. Collaborator samples were shipped for TCRbeta analysis as frozen whole blood, isolated PBMCs, or DNA extracted from either sample type. The germline V gene supplies CDR1 SGHVS and CDR2 FQNEAQ. Counted from cysteine to phenylalanine, this CDR3 has 14 amino acids. The DNA shown is the 42-base CDR3, in frame from base 1. Trimming leaves V shorter by 5 bases and J shorter by 8 bases, with the junction holding 8 bases beyond the gene matches. What was sequenced was peripheral blood. Recombination connected TRBV7-8 to TRBJ1-2; 10 of the junction bases match TRBD1. The sequence was obtained from a woman aged 50 to 60 in a cohort sampled during active or convalescent COVID-19. The CDR3 reads as follows: CASSPGTGAGGYTF. The DNA sequence follows: TGTGCCAGCAGCCCCGGGACAGGGGCGGGAGGCTACACCTTC.